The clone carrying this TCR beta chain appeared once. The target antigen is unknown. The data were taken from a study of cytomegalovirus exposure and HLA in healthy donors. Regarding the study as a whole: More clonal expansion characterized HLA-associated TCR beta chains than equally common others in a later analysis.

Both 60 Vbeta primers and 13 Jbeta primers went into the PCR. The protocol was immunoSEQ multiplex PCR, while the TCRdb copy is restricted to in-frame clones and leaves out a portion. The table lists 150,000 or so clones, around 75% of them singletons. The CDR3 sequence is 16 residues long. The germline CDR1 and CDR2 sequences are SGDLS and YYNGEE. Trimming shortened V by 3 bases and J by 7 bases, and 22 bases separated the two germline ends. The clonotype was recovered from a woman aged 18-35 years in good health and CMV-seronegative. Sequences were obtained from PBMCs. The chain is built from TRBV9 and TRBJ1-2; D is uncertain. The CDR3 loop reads CASSAEGRLPNRGYTF. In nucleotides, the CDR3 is TGTGCCAGCAGCGCCGAAGGTAGACTTCCTAATCGTGGCTACACCTTC.